The subject of this entry is one T cell receptor beta chain. Its antigen is unidentified. This sample was taken from a study of early T cells in non-severe SARS-CoV-2 infection. Study as a whole: The sequenced material was bulk RNA from unsorted whole blood, and its chains were unpaired. Whole-study results and caveats: Missing private and CD4 specificities, VDJdb matching favored anti-spike CD8 responses.

Each single cDNA molecule received a unique molecular identifier. TCRdb re-derived calls from the 5' RACE reads in MiXCR, one entry per CDR3 protein. The sample holds tens of thousands of distinct CDR3 sequences; over 9.5% are singletons and the top ten take over 5%. V shed 1 base, J shed 5 bases, and the junction held 5 bases outside the gene matches. Germline CDR1 is SGHRS and CDR2 is YFSETQ. This CDR3 spans 14 amino acids. The chain employs TRBV5-1 and TRBJ2-7, with 8 positions matching TRBD2. This clonotype was obtained from an adult who was a healthcare worker with PCR-confirmed SARS-CoV-2 infection or an uninfected control (not recorded which). Sequenced sample: whole blood. Here the CDR3 reads CASSLQSGSNEQYF. Written as DNA, the CDR3 is TGCGCCAGCAGCTTGCAAAGCGGGAGTAACGAGCAGTACTTC. Variable domain in full (rest from reference TRBV5-1 and TRBJ2-7): KAGVTQTPRYLIKTRGQQVTLSCSPISGHRSVSWYQQTPGQGLQFLFEYFSETQRNKGNFPGRFSGRQFSNSRSEMNVSTLELGDSALYLCASSLQSGSNEQYFGPGTRLTVT.